The next 32 T cell receptor beta chains were all read from a single sample in a study of Ad26.COV2.S vaccination and SARS-CoV-2 variants. Measured with immunoSEQ multiplex PCR; TCRdb has only the in-frame clones, and not every one. The sample records about 350,000 clones, around 92% being singletons. Sequencing was performed on peripheral blood, taken after recovery from COVID-19. These receptors all come from a human donor who had recovered from COVID-19.

The chain employs TRBV7-2 and TRBJ1-1, with a tentative D call TRBD1 (6 bases). This CDR3 comprises 15 residues. V lost 4 bases, J lost 2 bases, and 14 bases lay in between. The V gene's germline CDR1 is SGHTA and CDR2 FQGNSA. The CDR3 nucleotides are TGTGCCAGCAGCTCTCGGGGACACCCAAACACTGAAGCTTTCTTT. This codes for CASSSRGHPNTEAFF.

The chain is built from TRBV5-1 and TRBJ2-7; D not certain. The CDR3 runs to 14 residues. The V gene's germline CDR1 is SGHRS and CDR2 YFSETQ. The ends were cut back, 1 base at V and 1 base at J, with 9 bases in the middle. CDR3 DNA sequence: TGCGCCAGCAGCTTGACGGCTACGTCCTACGAGCAGTACTTC. Translated: CASSLTATSYEQYF. Variable domain in full (rest from reference TRBV5-1 and TRBJ2-7): KAGVTQTPRYLIKTRGQQVTLSCSPISGHRSVSWYQQTPGQGLQFLFEYFSETQRNKGNFPGRFSGRQFSNSRSEMNVSTLELGDSALYLCASSLTATSYEQYFGPGTRLTVT.

The CDR3 region is CASSPLTGEYGYTF. The CDR3 nucleotides are TGTGCCAGCAGCCCCTTGACAGGGGAGTATGGCTACACCTTC. The genes are TRBV14 and TRBJ1-2; 8 bases align to TRBD1. CDR1 SGHDN and CDR2 FVKESK come from the germline V gene. The CDR3 sequence is 14 residues long. V lost 4 bases to trimming and J lost 5 bases; unmatched junction nucleotides: 6.

The chain links TRBV4-3 to TRBJ1-2, with 7 bases fitting TRBD1. Trimming cost V 4 bases and J 7 bases; bases outside gene matches: 9. Per the germline V gene, CDR1 is LGHNA and CDR2 is YSLEER. The CDR3 sequence is 14 residues long. Written as DNA, the CDR3 is TGCGCCAGCAGCCTTGCCACAGGGGCAAGTGGCTACACCTTC. Translation: CASSLATGASGYTF.

The rearrangement joins TRBV19 to TRBJ1-4; 8 positions match TRBD1. The CDR3 runs 14 residues. Germline lookup yields CDR1 LNHDA and CDR2 SQIVND (reference sequence). Trimming at V came to 5 bases and at J to 11 bases, leaving 10 bases not matched to a gene. For the CDR3, the DNA is TGTGCCAGTAGTCACGGACAGGGTGGGGCGAAACTGTTTTTT. This encodes CASSHGQGGAKLFF.

This clone appeared a few times. The chain is built from TRBV6-2 or TRBV6-3 and TRBJ1-5; the D is unclear. The germline V gene encodes CDR1 MNHEY and CDR2 SVGEGT. Trimming pared 2 bases from V and 4 bases from J, leaving 12 bases between. The CDR3 runs to 15 residues. The CDR3 nucleotides are TGTGCCAGCAGTTACCGGTCGTGGGAGAATCAGCCCCAGCATTTT. This sequence encodes CASSYRSWENQPQHF.

This clone was recorded once. The V gene is TRBV5-1, the J gene TRBJ2-6; the match to TRBD1 covers 9 bases. Germline CDR1 SGHRS, CDR2 YFSETQ. The CDR3 runs to 17 residues. V lost 4 bases to trimming and J lost 1 base; unmatched junction nucleotides: 6. Written as DNA, the CDR3 is TGCGCCAGCAGCATACAGGGGGCGCGGTCTGGGGCCAACGTCCTGACTTTC. It specifies CASSIQGARSGANVLTF.

The chain is built from TRBV5-1 and TRBJ1-1; D is uncertain. Germline CDR1 SGHRS, CDR2 YFSETQ. The CDR3 runs to 14 residues. The V end was cut by 5 bases, the J end by 1 base, with 12 bases between. The DNA of the CDR3 is TGCGCCAGCAGTGGAGGACCCTCGAACACTGAAGCTTTCTTT. It translates to CASSGGPSNTEAFF.

This rearrangement joins TRBV9 to TRBJ2-3; 8 nucleotides align to TRBD2. V lost 2 bases and J lost 6; bases outside the gene matches: 2. This CDR3 contains 13 residues. Germline V lookup: CDR1 SGDLS, CDR2 YYNGEE. CDR3 residues: CASSVRLADTQYF. The CDR3 coding sequence is TGTGCCAGCAGCGTTAGACTAGCGGATACGCAGTATTTT.

This chain joins TRBV19 and TRBJ2-1, with D maybe TRBD1 (6 bases). Germline loops: CDR1 LNHDA, CDR2 SQIVND (reference sequence). Trimming took off 3 bases at V and 10 bases at J, with 19 bases between the two ends. The CDR3 contains 15 residues. The chain's CDR3 is CASSIWGRGHEEQFF. In DNA form, the CDR3 reads TGTGCCAGTAGTATCTGGGGCAGGGGCCACGAGGAGCAGTTCTTC.

This clone appeared once. The rearrangement joins TRBV5-5 to TRBJ1-1; D gene uncertain. Trimming took off 2 bases at V and 3 bases at J, with 5 bases between the two ends. Per germline, CDR1 SGHKS and CDR2 YYEKEE (reference sequence). The length of the CDR3 is 12 residues. Written as DNA, the CDR3 is TGTGCCAGCAGCTTATTATACACTGAAGCTTTCTTT. Translating gives CASSLLYTEAFF.

The chain joins TRBV2 to TRBJ1-2; TRBD1 agrees at 10 bases. The V gene end was trimmed by 5 bases and the J gene end by 4 bases; junction bases not matched to a gene: 19. The CDR3 extends over 19 amino acids. Germline CDR1 SNHLY, CDR2 FYNNEI. The CDR3 nucleotides read TGTGCCAGCAGTCGATACCCCGGGACAGGGGAGGCTTTTCTCTATGGCTACACCTTC. Amino acid sequence: CASSRYPGTGEAFLYGYTF.

The gene calls are TRBV5-1 and TRBJ1-2; no clear D gene. V dropped 0 bases and J dropped 8 bases, with 23 bases sitting between them. CDR1 and CDR2 (germline): SGHRS, YFSETQ. This CDR3 is 17 amino acids long. The CDR3 here is CASSLGIDLSSYLGYTF. The CDR3 bases are TGCGCCAGCAGCTTGGGGATTGACTTAAGCTCTTATCTGGGCTACACCTTC. Full variable domain (remainder filled in from reference TRBV5-1 and TRBJ1-2): KAGVTQTPRYLIKTRGQQVTLSCSPISGHRSVSWYQQTPGQGLQFLFEYFSETQRNKGNFPGRFSGRQFSNSRSEMNVSTLELGDSALYLCASSLGIDLSSYLGYTFGSGTRLTVV.

The chain combines TRBV28 with TRBJ1-6; D is unresolved. The V gene's germline CDR1 is MDHEN and CDR2 SYDVKM. Trimming cost V 7 bases and J 6 bases, with 4 bases left between them. The CDR3 runs to 11 residues. This CDR3 reads CASTSNSPLHF. CDR3 DNA sequence: TGTGCCAGCACCTCTAATTCACCCCTCCACTTT.

The chain uses TRBV6-6 and TRBJ2-7; the match to TRBD2 covers 12 bases. This CDR3 has 16 residues. Germline CDR1 reads MNHNY; CDR2 reads SVGAGI (reference sequence). With 2 bases clipped from V and 1 base from J, the junction kept 3 bases outside the gene matches. The CDR3 here is CASSYTSGGKSYEQYF. The CDR3 nucleotides read TGTGCCAGCAGTTACACTAGCGGGGGGAAATCCTACGAGCAGTACTTC.

This rearrangement joins TRBV2 to TRBJ1-1; perhaps TRBD1 as D (6 bases). The CDR3 covers 14 residues. The germline V and J ends were trimmed by 7 bases and 1 base, with 13 bases remaining between them. Looked up from germline, CDR1 is SNHLY and CDR2 is FYNNEI. CDR3 DNA sequence: TGTGCCAGCAACAACAGGGCGGGGAACACTGAAGCTTTCTTT. Its protein product is CASNNRAGNTEAFF.

The gene calls are TRBV27 and TRBJ1-4; D possibly corresponds to TRBD1 (6 bases). Trimming removed 1 base at V and 4 bases at J, with 16 bases between. The CDR3 consists of 17 residues. Per the germline V gene, CDR1 is MNHEY and CDR2 is SMNVEV (reference sequence). The CDR3 here is CASSLFGGRGGNEKLFF. The CDR3 region has the DNA TGTGCCAGCAGTTTATTCGGGGGCAGAGGTGGTAATGAAAAACTGTTTTTT.

V gene TRBV10-1 combines with J gene TRBJ1-4; TRBD1 might be the D (5 bases). V was clipped by 0 bases and J by 8 bases, with 10 bases between them. Germline assignment: CDR1 WNHNN and CDR2 SYGVQD (reference sequence). This CDR3 region has 14 residues. The CDR3 nucleotides read TGCGCCAGCAGTGAGTCCAGGGTCGACGAAAAACTGTTTTTT. Translation: CASSESRVDEKLFF.

V usage is TRBV7-2 and J usage is TRBJ2-7; 9 bases match TRBD1. The V and J ends lost 5 bases and 2 bases, in that order; junction bases with no gene match: 4. From germline, CDR1 is SGHTA and CDR2 FQGNSA. This CDR3 comprises 14 residues. The CDR3 loop is CASSLNRGPYEQYF. CDR3 sequence (DNA): TGTGCCAGCAGCCTCAACAGGGGGCCCTACGAGCAGTACTTC.

The V call is TRBV7-6, the J call TRBJ1-1; possibly TRBD1 for D (5 bases). Germline assignment: CDR1 SGHVS and CDR2 FNYEAQ. The CDR3 sequence is 15 residues long. V was shortened by 1 base and J by 6 bases, with 15 bases between the two germline ends. CDR3 amino acids: CASSLDGTLTAEAFF. The CDR3 coding sequence is TGTGCCAGCAGCTTAGACGGGACCCTAACCGCTGAAGCTTTCTTT.

The chain links TRBV4-1 to TRBJ2-5; TRBD2 matches 7 bases. Germline lookup yields CDR1 MGHRA and CDR2 YSYEKL. Unmatched junction bases numbered 6, after V lost 2 bases and J lost 9 bases. The CDR3 consists of 13 residues. The CDR3 loop is CASSQISREAQYF. DNA for the CDR3: TGCGCCAGCAGCCAAATTAGTCGGGAGGCCCAGTACTTC.

The chain links TRBV13 to TRBJ2-7, with D possibly matching TRBD1 (5 bases). The length of the CDR3 is 13 residues. Germline V gene sequence: CDR1 PRHDT, CDR2 FYEKMQ (reference sequence). V was shortened by 0 bases and J by 6 bases, with 9 bases between the two germline ends. The DNA for the CDR3 is TGTGCCAGCAGCTTAGGGACAGCTTCCGAGCAGTACTTC. Translation gives CASSLGTASEQYF.

J is TRBJ2-3 and V is TRBV5-4, with D possibly TRBD1 on 6 matching bases. This CDR3 is 18 amino acids long. Germline V gene sequence: CDR1 SGHNT, CDR2 YYREEE (reference sequence). The germline V and J ends were trimmed by 3 bases and 0 bases, with 20 bases remaining between them. In nucleotides, the CDR3 is TGTGCCAGCAGCTACAGGGCGCTGCCGCCCTTTAGCACAGATACGCAGTATTTT. Translation gives CASSYRALPPFSTDTQYF.

The V call is TRBV19, the J call TRBJ1-5; D possibly corresponds to TRBD1 (5 bases). The V gene lost 3 bases and the J gene lost 6 bases, with 18 bases spanning the gap. CDR3 length: 16 amino acids. Germline V lookup: CDR1 LNHDA, CDR2 SQIVND (reference sequence). The DNA of the CDR3 is TGTGCCAGTAGTATGGGCGGATCTCAGGGTTCTCAGCCCCAGCATTTT. Its protein is CASSMGGSQGSQPQHF.

This sequence joins TRBV9 and TRBJ1-4; TRBD1 is a possible D gene (5 bases). This CDR3 region has 15 residues. Trimming stripped 1 base from V and 3 bases from J, with 10 bases between. Germline V CDR1 and CDR2: SGDLS, YYNGEE. CDR3 region: CASSVQGVSNEKLFF. The CDR3 coding sequence is TGTGCCAGCAGCGTACAGGGCGTCTCTAATGAAAAACTGTTTTTT.

The chain's CDR3 is CASSPGPRSGSGNTIYF. DNA of the CDR3: TGTGCCAGCAGCCCCGGCCCTAGATCTGGCTCTGGAAACACCATATATTTT. The V and J genes are TRBV7-6 and TRBJ1-3; no firm D call. The CDR3 length is 17 residues. The germline V gene encodes CDR1 SGHVS and CDR2 FNYEAQ. V lost 5 bases, J lost 0 bases, and 17 bases lay in between.

The rearrangement links TRBV7-9 to TRBJ2-7, with 7 bases matching TRBD1. V shed 5 bases and J 9 bases; nucleotides not matched to a gene: 10. Germline CDR1 and CDR2: SEHNR and FQNEAQ (reference sequence). The CDR3 consists of 13 residues. The DNA for the CDR3 is TGTGCCAGCAGCCGCAACCTGAGGGGGCCGCAGTACTTC. This codes for CASSRNLRGPQYF.

The chain links TRBV18 to TRBJ2-1; D not certain. V lost 4 bases to trimming and J lost 0 bases, with 10 bases between them. The CDR3 is made up of 15 amino acids. Germline V lookup: CDR1 KGHSH, CDR2 LQKENI. The CDR3 DNA is TGTGCCAGCTCACTTCTGTCCAGCTCCTACAATGAGCAGTTCTTC. Translating it yields CASSLLSSSYNEQFF.

CDR3 DNA sequence: TGTGCCAGCAGCCCAGACAGATCGAACACTGAAGCTTTCTTT. Translation gives CASSPDRSNTEAFF. This chain joins TRBV7-9 and TRBJ1-1; a possible D gene is TRBD1 (5 bases). From germline, CDR1 is SEHNR and CDR2 FQNEAQ (reference sequence). The CDR3 is 14 residues long. Trimming removed 5 bases from V and 1 base from J, with 11 bases in between.

This chain links TRBV6-5 with TRBJ1-2; 10 positions match TRBD1. Trimming cost V 2 bases and J 5 bases; bases outside gene matches: 5. This CDR3 region has 15 residues. Germline CDR1 MNHEY, CDR2 SVGAGI. This CDR3 reads CASSYRDRGRYGYTF. The CDR3 nucleotides are TGTGCCAGCAGTTACAGGGACAGGGGAAGGTATGGCTACACCTTC.

The chain carries TRBV7-7 and TRBJ1-1; possibly TRBD1 for D (6 bases). Germline assignment: CDR1 SSHAT and CDR2 FNYEAQ (reference sequence). The CDR3 is 13 amino acids. V was shortened by 5 bases and J by 2 bases, with 9 bases between the two germline ends. The CDR3 reads CASSRQENTEAFF. The CDR3 nucleotides are TGTGCCAGCAGCAGACAGGAAAACACTGAAGCTTTCTTT. Based on the CDR3 plus reference TRBV7-7 and TRBJ1-1, the full variable domain is GAGVSQSPRYKVTKRGQDVTLRCDPISSHATLYWYQQALGQGPEFLTYFNYEAQPDKSGLPSDRFSAERPEGSISTLTIQRTEQRDSAMYRCASSRQENTEAFFGQGTRLTVV.

The V and J genes are TRBV19 and TRBJ1-1; no clear D gene. Trimming stripped 4 bases from V and 0 bases from J, with 12 bases between. The CDR3 runs 15 residues. The germline gives CDR1 LNHDA, CDR2 SQIVND (reference sequence). CDR3 DNA: TGTGCCAGTAGTACCTCCTTACAGTTGAACACTGAAGCTTTCTTT. Its protein is CASSTSLQLNTEAFF.